This T cell receptor (beta chain) is drawn from a study of shared clonotypes between healthy human individuals. As for the study in general: Per donor, CD8 memory used one plate, CD8 naive used two, CD4 memory used three and CD4 naive used three.

This clone was counted a single time. Profiled with immunoSEQ multiplex PCR; TCRdb holds only in-frame clones, not every one. The data show over a million clones, approximately 97% seen once. The CDR3 is 13 amino acids. Trimming cost V 1 base and J 7 bases, with 10 bases left between them. Germline loops: CDR1 SNHLY, CDR2 FYNNEI. The sequencing input was naive CD4+ T cells sorted from blood. Subset given: CD45RA+ positively selected. V gene TRBV2 combines with J gene TRBJ2-5, with D uncertain. This receptor was taken from a man between 25 and 39 years old in good health. The CDR3 loop reads CASSEVHLLTQYF. CDR3 coding DNA: TGTGCCAGCAGTGAAGTGCACCTCTTGACCCAGTACTTC.